The entry that follows covers one T cell receptor beta chain sequence. Its antigen is still unknown. No qualities accompany the bases; no much larger clone lies one base away. The sample belongs to a study of the immune and genomic landscape of osteosarcoma (dated by TCRdb to the early 2020s). General notes on the study: The overall cohort was composed of 40 to 55 pediatric and adult patients with high-grade osteosarcoma, and a median age at diagnosis of about 29 years (range 5-81) was recorded. The cohort was enriched for poor-risk disease, as unfavorable pathologic response to standard therapy was shown in under 80% of the cohort and approximately 69% of the cohort were deceased. In the overall cohort, over 45% of patients were male, and 77% had localized disease at diagnosis. Osteosarcoma specimens were profiled with whole genome, RNA and T-cell receptor sequencing plus immunohistochemistry and reverse phase protein arrays so that immunogenic potential could be defined. The goal of the study was to explain why immune checkpoint inhibitors have shown limited clinical activity in osteosarcoma. The osteosarcoma immunogenomic landscape was characterized by integrating TCR sequencing results with transcriptome, protein array and immunostaining data. Three patients contributed two samples from the same tumor site. Findings and caveats that apply to the study as a whole: Because osteosarcoma is rare and all possible samples were collected, sample size was not determined by any statistical method. Rather than matched normal tissue, external data from normal skin and healthy peripheral blood provided the clonality benchmarks. In five cases a single hyperexpanded clone dominated the repertoire, and each of those five cases had fewer than 100 T-cell clonotypes. Overall, productive TCR clonality was low, with an average of 0.09 and a maximum of 0.3, which suggests limited T-cell clonal expansion. Higher TCR productive clonality was observed in the immune-hot C3 cluster than in the cold C1 cluster, although TCR productive clonality remained low overall. Matched blood was collected from only a couple of patients, alongside the frozen tumor specimens.

The tumors sampled were post-treatment primary, local recurrence and metastasis specimens taken from patients with a poor prognosis. The metastasis specimens consisted of frozen osteosarcoma lung metastases that had been resected. TCR beta chain CDR3 regions were immunosequenced using the ImmunoSEQ Assay (Adaptive Biotechnologies). The original methods were these. The ImmunoSEQ Analyzer platform was used to export TCRB rearrangements, read counts, read proportions and gene usage. T-cell clonality was calculated from productive rearrangements as 1 minus Pielou's evenness. In the clonal space homeostasis analysis, clonotypes were grouped as rare, small, medium, large or hyperexpanded (0.01 to 1 of the repertoire). TCR productive clonality was compared across immune clusters C1, C2 and C3 using the Wilcoxon rank sum test. TCRdb obtained this table from immuneACCESS and retained in-frame rearrangements with V and J assigned. These tables miss some clones; where compared with another copy, unresolved V genes account for less than half of the shortfall, and the remainder is unexplained. For V, J and clone size, that table is used; D and trimming come from the DNA. This sample lists around 480 clones; roughly 79% were detected once. The top ten constitute roughly 58% of the sample.

The sequence was collected from a woman younger than 35 with osteosarcoma. The age is the age at diagnosis. Sequencing input: metastatic tumor tissue from the chest wall. The label giving this sample's cell subset or site can be read as: lung metastasis of osteosarcoma.

The CDR3 sequence is CASSLSTGVYEQYF. The bases read TGTGCCAGCAGTTTATCGACAGGTGTCTACGAGCAGTACTTC. This receptor chain uses TRBV27 and TRBJ2-7, and perhaps TRBD1 as D gene, on 6 matching bases. Including the terminal cysteine and phenylalanine, the CDR3 comprises 14 residues. The kept DNA is CDR3 alone, 42 bases in frame from the first base. Reading the germline V gene (reference sequence) gives CDR1 MNHEY and CDR2 SMNVEV. Trimming takes 0 bases from V and 3 bases from J, and the germline ends sit 9 bases apart.